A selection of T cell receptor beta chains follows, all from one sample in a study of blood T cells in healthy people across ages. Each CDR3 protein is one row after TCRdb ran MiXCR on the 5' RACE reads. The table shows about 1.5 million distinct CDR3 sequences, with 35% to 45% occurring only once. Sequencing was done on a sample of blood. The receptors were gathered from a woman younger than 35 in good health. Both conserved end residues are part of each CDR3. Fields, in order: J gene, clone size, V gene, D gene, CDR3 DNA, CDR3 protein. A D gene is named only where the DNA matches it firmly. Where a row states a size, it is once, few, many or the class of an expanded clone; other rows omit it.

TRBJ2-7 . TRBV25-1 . TGTGCCGCAGGGGAGCCCTACGAGCAGTACTTC CAAGEPYEQYF
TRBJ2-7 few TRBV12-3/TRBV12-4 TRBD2 TGTGCCAGCAGTCGCCGGGGAGCGGGAGCGTACGAGCAGTACTTC CASSRRGAGAYEQYF
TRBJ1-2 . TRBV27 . TGTGCCAGCAGTTTATCGTCCGGGGGCAGCCTTAACTATGGCTACACCTTC CASSLSSGGSLNYGYTF
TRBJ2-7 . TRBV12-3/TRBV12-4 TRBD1 TGTGCCAGCAGGGCGACAGGGGGCTCATACAATGAGCAGTACTTC CASRATGGSYNEQYF
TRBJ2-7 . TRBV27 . TGTGCCAGCAGTTTATTGGGGAAATACGAGCAGTACTTC CASSLLGKYEQYF
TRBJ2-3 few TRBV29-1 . TGCAGCGTTGGGAAAGCAGATACGCAGTATTTT CSVGKADTQYF
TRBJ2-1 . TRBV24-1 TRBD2 TGTGCCACCAGTGGTGGACTAGGGGCAGTCAATGAGCAGTTCTTC CATSGGLGAVNEQFF
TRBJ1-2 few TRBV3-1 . TGTGCCAGCAGCGGGGGCAGACCCTATGGCTACACCTTC CASSGGRPYGYTF
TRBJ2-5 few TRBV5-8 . TGTGCCAGCAGCCCACTACATCGAGCTCGCCGAGGGACCCAGTACTTC CASSPLHRARRGTQYF
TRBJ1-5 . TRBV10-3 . TGTGCCATCAGTGAGTCGTCCAGTGGGAATCAGCCCCAGCATTTT CAISESSSGNQPQHF
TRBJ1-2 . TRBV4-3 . TGCGCCAGCAGCCAAGATCACAGGGTCGATGGCTACACCTTC CASSQDHRVDGYTF
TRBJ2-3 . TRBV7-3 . TGTGCCAGCAGCCCAACCCCTGGGACTGGTACGCAGTATTTT CASSPTPGTGTQYF
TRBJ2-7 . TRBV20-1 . TGCAGTGCCCTCGGGGACTCCTCCTACAATGAGCAGTACTTC CSALGDSSYNEQYF
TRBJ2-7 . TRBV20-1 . TGCAGTGCTGCTTCCGGACTTCCCCGCGAGCAGTACTTC CSAASGLPREQYF
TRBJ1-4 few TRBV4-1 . TGCGCCAGCAGCCAAGGATCATCTAAGAATGAAAAACTGTTTTTT CASSQGSSKNEKLFF
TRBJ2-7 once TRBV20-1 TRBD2 TGCAGTGCTAGCCCGGGGGGAAGTAATGAGCAGTACTTC CSASPGGSNEQYF
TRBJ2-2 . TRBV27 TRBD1 TGTGCCAGCAGTCCGGGACAGGGGCACGGGGAGCTGTTTTTT CASSPGQGHGELFF